This T cell receptor (beta chain) was sequenced during a study of OX40 agonist ivuxolimab in advanced cancers. Study-level background: Hepatocellular carcinoma, melanoma, renal cell or head and neck cancer was diagnosed in the dose-escalation patients.

Data came from immunoSEQ multiplex PCR; TCRdb stores just in-frame clones and leaves some out. Of approximately 82,000 clones detected, less than 90% appear once; the ten largest clones hold about 0.8%. Baseline, cycle 4 day 1, and cycle 7 day 1 were the blood sampling points. The germline gives CDR1 SGHTA, CDR2 FQGTGA. Trimming cost V 5 bases and J 4 bases; bases outside gene matches: 6. The CDR3 runs to 15 residues. Specimen: CD4+ or CD8+ T cells sorted from blood, collected in a trial of the OX40 agonist ivuxolimab. The chain links TRBV7-3 to TRBJ2-1; TRBD1 aligns across 9 bases. The clonotype originates from an adult with an advanced solid tumor such as melanoma, head and neck, liver or kidney cancer. CDR3 sequence reads: CASSNPGQGYNEQFF. Written as DNA, the CDR3 is TGTGCCAGCAGCAATCCGGGACAGGGTTACAATGAGCAGTTCTTC.